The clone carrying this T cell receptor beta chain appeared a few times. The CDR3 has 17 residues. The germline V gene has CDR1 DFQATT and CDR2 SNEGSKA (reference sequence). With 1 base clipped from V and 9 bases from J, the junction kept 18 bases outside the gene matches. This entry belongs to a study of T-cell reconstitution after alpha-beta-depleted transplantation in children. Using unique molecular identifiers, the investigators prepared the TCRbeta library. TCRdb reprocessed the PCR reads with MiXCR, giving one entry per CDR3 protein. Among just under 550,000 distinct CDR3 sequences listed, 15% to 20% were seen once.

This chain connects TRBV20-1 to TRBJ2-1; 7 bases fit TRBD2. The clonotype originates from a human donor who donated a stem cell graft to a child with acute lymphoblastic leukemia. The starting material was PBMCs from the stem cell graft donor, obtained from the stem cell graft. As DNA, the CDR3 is TGCAGTGCTAGAGCCCCTGAGGGTAGCGGGCTACGGGGTGAGCAGTTCTTC. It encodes CSARAPEGSGLRGEQFF.